These T cell receptor beta chains were read from a single sample in a study of blood T cells in healthy people across ages. TCRdb reprocessed the 5' RACE reads via MiXCR and lists one record per CDR3 protein. The sample consists of roughly 560,000 distinct CDR3 sequences, around 24% of them appearing once. In addition, the sample was reused for a study of T cells of mothers and their children.

The sequenced sample was blood. These receptors were collected from a boy younger than 18 in good health. The CDR3 runs from the conserved cysteine through the conserved F or W. The order of the fields is D gene, V gene, clone size, J gene, CDR3 DNA, CDR3 protein. D genes are given only for firm matches. For some rows the clone size is stated as once, few or many, or as a class when expanded; others skip it.

NA	TRBV19	NA	TRBJ1-4	TGTGCCAGTAGTACCGCCGAAGCAACTAATGAAAAACTGCTTTTT	CASSTAEATNEKLLF
NA	TRBV7-3	few	TRBJ2-5	TGTGCCAGCAGCTGGGCGTCAAACAGGGCTCTAGAGACCCAGTACTTC	CASSWASNRALETQYF
TRBD1	TRBV19	NA	TRBJ2-7	TGTGCCAGTAGTCCGCGACAGGGCCAGCCCTACGAGCAGTACTTC	CASSPRQGQPYEQYF
NA	TRBV20-1	many	TRBJ1-4	TGCAGTGCTAGGGCAGGGAGTGAAAAACTGTTTTTT	CSARAGSEKLFF
TRBD2	TRBV11-2	NA	TRBJ2-7	TGTGCCAGCAGCTTAGTCGGGGGGAGTGGCTACGAGCAGTACTTC	CASSLVGGSGYEQYF
NA	TRBV20-1	few	TRBJ1-4	TGCAGTGCGCCAATTCCGAGGACCGCGCGGAAACTGTTTTTT	CSAPIPRTARKLFF
NA	TRBV9	few	TRBJ2-5	TGTGCCAGCAGCGCGTACTCCGGGAACCAAGAAGAGACCCAGTACTTC	CASSAYSGNQEETQYF
NA	TRBV7-8	NA	TRBJ1-5	TGTGCCAGCAGCTCAACCGGGACTCCGGATCAGCCCCAGCATTTT	CASSSTGTPDQPQHF
NA	TRBV6-4	few	TRBJ2-2	TGTGCCAGCAGCCCCTTGGCAGAAACCGGGGAGCTGTTTTTT	CASSPLAETGELFF
NA	TRBV7-2	few	TRBJ2-7	TGTGCCAGCAGCTTAGCGGGGGCCGAGCAGTACTTC	CASSLAGAEQYF
TRBD1	TRBV29-1	few	TRBJ1-1	TGCAGCGCGGGTCGGACAGGGGGAGCGAACACTGAAGCTTTCTTT	CSAGRTGGANTEAFF
NA	TRBV20-1	NA	TRBJ1-4	TGCAGTGCTAGAAAACTTACGAGAGTCACTAATGAAAAACTGTTTTTT	CSARKLTRVTNEKLFF
NA	TRBV20-1	NA	TRBJ2-7	TGCAGTGCTAGTAGCGTGAAAGACTCCTACGAGCAGTACTTC	CSASSVKDSYEQYF
NA	TRBV13	few	TRBJ1-2	TGTGCCAGCAGCTCAGGGGTGGAAGCTAACTATGGCTACACCTTC	CASSSGVEANYGYTF
TRBD2	TRBV5-6	NA	TRBJ2-1	TGTGCCAGCAGCTTTCTCAGCGGGAGAGATAATGAGCAGTTCTTC	CASSFLSGRDNEQFF
TRBD1	TRBV7-9	NA	TRBJ1-3	TGTGCCAGCAGAGATGGGACAGGGGCTGGAAACACCATATATTTT	CASRDGTGAGNTIYF
TRBD2	TRBV6-2/TRBV6-3	few	TRBJ2-1	TGTGCCAGCAGAAGGACTAGCGGGGGGGCTTCGGGACAGTTCTTC	CASRRTSGGASGQFF
NA	TRBV28	NA	TRBJ2-5	TGTGCCAGCAGTTTATTTGCAGATGAGACCCAGTACTTC	CASSLFADETQYF
TRBD1	TRBV6-5	NA	TRBJ1-1	TGTGCCAGCAGTTACCCCCACGACAGGGCTGAGATAATGAACACTGAAGCTTTCTTT	CASSYPHDRAEIMNTEAFF
TRBD2	TRBV7-3	NA	TRBJ2-1	TGTGCCAGCAGCTTATTGAGCGGGATAGTTGGTGAGCAGTTCTTC	CASSLLSGIVGEQFF
NA	TRBV5-5	few	TRBJ2-5	TGTGCCAGCAGCCGTTATAGTTCTACCCAGTACTTC	CASSRYSSTQYF
TRBD2	TRBV7-9	NA	TRBJ2-7	TGTGCCAGCAGCCCCGGACTAGCTCCCTACGAGCAGTACTTC	CASSPGLAPYEQYF
TRBD1	TRBV7-9	NA	TRBJ1-1	TGTGCCAGCACCCTCTCAGGGGGCACTGAAGCTTTCTTT	CASTLSGGTEAFF
TRBD1	TRBV4-3	NA	TRBJ2-2	TGCGCCAGCAGCCAAGATAGTGGACAGGCGGAGTTTTTT	CASSQDSGQAEFF
TRBD1	TRBV7-3	NA	TRBJ2-3	TGTGCCAGCAGCCCCTGGGGTGTGGGGACAGGGAGCACAGATACGCAGTATTTT	CASSPWGVGTGSTDTQYF
NA	TRBV13	few	TRBJ1-2	TGTGCCAGCAGCTTAGGGTGGGGGACGGAGGACCCTGGCTACACCTTC	CASSLGWGTEDPGYTF
NA	TRBV5-1	NA	TRBJ2-3	TGCGCCAGCAGCTTGTCGGAGAACATTGGGCACAATACGCAGTATTTT	CASSLSENIGHNTQYF
NA	TRBV29-1	NA	TRBJ2-7	TGCAGCGTAACAGGGAAAAGGTACGAGCAGTACTTC	CSVTGKRYEQYF
NA	TRBV6-1	few	TRBJ1-5	TGTGCCAGCATCAGTTACGCCAGCGATCCTAGAAATAGCAATCAGCCCCAGCATTTT	CASISYASDPRNSNQPQHF
TRBD1	TRBV12-3/TRBV12-4	few	TRBJ1-2	TGTGCCAGCAGTGGGGCCGGGACAGGGGGTGACTATGGCTACACCTTC	CASSGAGTGGDYGYTF
TRBD1	TRBV18	NA	TRBJ1-1	TGTGCCAGCTCACGGCAGGGGGCAGGGGCTGAAGCTTTCTTT	CASSRQGAGAEAFF
NA	TRBV4-1	once	TRBJ2-7	TGCGCCAGCAGCCAAGGGGTGGGGGCTGTTCCCCACGAGCAGTACTTC	CASSQGVGAVPHEQYF
TRBD1	TRBV12-3/TRBV12-4	few	TRBJ1-6	TGTGCCAGCAGTCAACGGGACAGAGATTCACCCCTCCACTTT	CASSQRDRDSPLHF
NA	TRBV28	NA	TRBJ2-3	TGTGCCAGCAGTTTAGGGGTCCGAGGCAACACAGATACGCAGTATTTT	CASSLGVRGNTDTQYF
TRBD1	TRBV20-1	few	TRBJ1-1	TGCAGTGCTAGATCAGACAGGGGCGTCCATCTGGGGAACACTGAAGCTTTCTTT	CSARSDRGVHLGNTEAFF
NA	TRBV5-5	few	TRBJ2-1	TGTGCCAGCAGCTTTTCTTTTTTGGGTGGGCCCTACAATGAGCAGTTCTTC	CASSFSFLGGPYNEQFF
NA	TRBV12-3/TRBV12-4	few	TRBJ2-1	TGTGCCAGCAGCCAAGTTGAGCAGTTCTTC	CASSQVEQFF
NA	TRBV4-3	NA	TRBJ2-3	TGCGCCAGCAGCCAAGATCCGTTGCGGGGGCGCACAGATACGCAGTATTTT	CASSQDPLRGRTDTQYF
NA	TRBV7-2	few	TRBJ2-7	TGTGCCAGCAGCTTAGGCCAGGGTTACCACGAGCAGTACTTC	CASSLGQGYHEQYF
TRBD2	TRBV4-3	few	TRBJ2-5	TGCGCCAGCAGCCAAGATGTTTGGACTAGCGGGACGGAGACCCAGTACTTC	CASSQDVWTSGTETQYF
TRBD2	TRBV7-3	NA	TRBJ2-3	TGTGCCAGCAGCTTTGGGTTCGGGGCTAGCGGGGCTAGCACAGATACGCAGTATTTT	CASSFGFGASGASTDTQYF
TRBD1	TRBV28	few	TRBJ1-2	TGTGCCAGCAGAGCTGCGGGACAGGCGGATGATAACTATGGCTACACCTTC	CASRAAGQADDNYGYTF
NA	TRBV24-1	NA	TRBJ2-3	TGTGCCACCAGTGATCGGACCACAGATACGCAGTATTTT	CATSDRTTDTQYF
NA	TRBV7-9	many	TRBJ1-1	TGTGCCAGCAGCTTGGGACCCCTGGCTTTCTTT	CASSLGPLAFF
NA	TRBV6-2/TRBV6-3	many	TRBJ2-4	TGTGCCAGCAGGCCGGAGGGATTTCTAGCCAAAAACATTCAGTACTTC	CASRPEGFLAKNIQYF
NA	TRBV28	few	TRBJ2-5	TGTGCCAGCAGTTTAACCCCCTCAGGGGAAGAGACCCAGTACTTC	CASSLTPSGEETQYF
NA	TRBV19	few	TRBJ2-1	TGTGCCAGTAGGCCCAGGGGCCGTGCTGAGCAGTTCTTC	CASRPRGRAEQFF
TRBD2	TRBV6-5	few	TRBJ2-1	TGTGCCAGCAGCTTTGGGACTAGCGGGGGGGTCAATGAGCAGTTCTTC	CASSFGTSGGVNEQFF
NA	TRBV20-1	NA	TRBJ1-5	TGCAGTGCTAGAGATCCCCGGGACGACCATTATAGCAATCAGCCCCAGCATTTT	CSARDPRDDHYSNQPQHF
NA	TRBV19	once	TRBJ1-2	TGTGCCAGTAGTCTGAACAAGAACTATGGCTACACCTTC	CASSLNKNYGYTF
TRBD1	TRBV7-2	few	TRBJ1-2	TGTGCCAGCAGCGCAGACAGGGGGCGGGCTGGCTACACCTTC	CASSADRGRAGYTF
NA	TRBV29-1	NA	TRBJ1-1	TGCAGCGTTGAAGATCAGGGGCCATGGGTTAAACACACTGAAGCTTTCTTT	CSVEDQGPWVKHTEAFF
TRBD1	TRBV6-2/TRBV6-3	NA	TRBJ1-1	TGTGCCAGCAGCCCCGGGACAGGGACTTTCTTT	CASSPGTGTFF
TRBD1	TRBV4-1	few	TRBJ2-7	TGCGCCAGCAGCCAATCCGGGACAGGGCACTACGAGCAGTACTTC	CASSQSGTGHYEQYF
NA	TRBV5-1	NA	TRBJ2-1	TGCGCCAGCAGAATCGGGAATGAGCAGTTCTTC	CASRIGNEQFF
NA	TRBV29-1	few	TRBJ1-2	TGCAGCGTTGAAGACGAGACCGGAAATACAGATGGCTACACCTTC	CSVEDETGNTDGYTF
NA	TRBV5-6	few	TRBJ2-1	TGTGCCAGCAGCTTGCTATCCCATGAGCAGTTCTTC	CASSLLSHEQFF
TRBD1	TRBV7-2	many	TRBJ2-5	TGTGCCAGCAGCTTATCGACAGGGCCAGAGACCCAGTACTTC	CASSLSTGPETQYF
NA	TRBV5-1	NA	TRBJ2-5	TGCGCCAGCAGTAAAGGTCCAGCGGGCTCCCAAGAGACCCAGTACTTC	CASSKGPAGSQETQYF
NA	TRBV28	many	TRBJ2-7	TGTGCCAGCAGTTTATCTAGGGAACGAGGATCCTACGAGCAGTACTTC	CASSLSRERGSYEQYF